The rows below give T cell receptor beta chains drawn from one sample of a study of a mutant IDH1 vaccine in newly diagnosed glioma. These receptors are not linked to any known antigen. Sequencing used immunoSEQ multiplex PCR; TCRdb keeps in-frame clones, though not all of them. There are 70,000 to 90,000 clones in the sample; more than 85% occur only once, and approximately 0.58% lies in the top ten. The material sequenced was PBMCs, taken from a glioma patient whose treatment included an IDH1 peptide vaccine. Receptor source: a woman in her forties or fifties with glioma. CDR3s include the opening cysteine and the closing phenylalanine or tryptophan.

v_gene: TRBV7-9; j_gene: TRBJ2-3; CDR3aa: CASSLNQRSYTQYF
v_gene: TRBV28; j_gene: TRBJ1-4; CDR3aa: CASSSKGAGNEKLFF
v_gene: TRBV7-3; j_gene: TRBJ2-2; CDR3aa: CASSWGTNTGELFF
v_gene: TRBV2; j_gene: TRBJ2-5; CDR3aa: CASKRLAAQETQYF
v_gene: TRBV11-2; j_gene: TRBJ2-7; CDR3aa: CASSFGTGPYEQYF
v_gene: TRBV11-2; j_gene: TRBJ2-7; CDR3aa: CASSFETGRSYEQYF
v_gene: TRBV7-9; j_gene: TRBJ1-2; CDR3aa: CASSATGTNYGYTF
v_gene: TRBV7-9; j_gene: TRBJ1-1; CDR3aa: CASSLFKGAGTEAFF
v_gene: TRBV7-9; j_gene: TRBJ2-2; CDR3aa: CASSLTSGRVTGELFF
v_gene: TRBV7-9; j_gene: TRBJ2-2; CDR3aa: CASSYTGVTGELFF
v_gene: TRBV27; j_gene: TRBJ1-2; CDR3aa: CASSSRTGDRYGYTF
v_gene: TRBV9; j_gene: TRBJ2-7; CDR3aa: CASSLRDTSIYEQYF
v_gene: TRBV11-1; j_gene: TRBJ1-5; CDR3aa: CASSLGGRSNQPQHF
v_gene: TRBV19; j_gene: TRBJ2-7; CDR3aa: CASSIALAEYEQYF
v_gene: TRBV6-5; j_gene: TRBJ2-5; CDR3aa: CASGTSGPETQYF
v_gene: TRBV7-8; j_gene: TRBJ2-5; CDR3aa: CASSPLPSGSGETQYF
v_gene: TRBV18; j_gene: TRBJ2-7; CDR3aa: CASSPNRDPYEQYF
v_gene: TRBV5-8; j_gene: TRBJ2-3; CDR3aa: CASSWDRGTDTQYF
v_gene: TRBV5-1; j_gene: TRBJ2-7; CDR3aa: CASSLTGGFYEQYF
v_gene: TRBV14; j_gene: TRBJ1-1; CDR3aa: CASSQAERGRLNTEAFF
v_gene: TRBV5-6; j_gene: TRBJ1-3; CDR3aa: CASSWDRAGNTIYF
v_gene: TRBV9; j_gene: TRBJ2-5; CDR3aa: CASSAPGRGRGRETQYF
v_gene: TRBV29-1; j_gene: TRBJ2-3; CDR3aa: CSVEWSGTDTQYF
v_gene: TRBV7-6; j_gene: TRBJ1-5; CDR3aa: CASSQGTGREQPQHF
v_gene: TRBV4-1; j_gene: TRBJ2-1; CDR3aa: CASSQDRLAGGVDEQFF
v_gene: TRBV19; j_gene: TRBJ1-1; CDR3aa: CASSMHGNTEAFF
v_gene: TRBV2; j_gene: TRBJ2-3; CDR3aa: CASTSYRSTDTQYF
v_gene: TRBV5-1; j_gene: TRBJ2-1; CDR3aa: CASSLQGTDEQFF
v_gene: TRBV27; j_gene: TRBJ1-2; CDR3aa: CASSPIVGDYGYTF
v_gene: TRBV6-5; j_gene: TRBJ1-2; CDR3aa: CASSYSATYYGYTF
v_gene: TRBV28; j_gene: TRBJ2-5; CDR3aa: CASTPLAGEETQYF
v_gene: TRBV5-1; j_gene: TRBJ1-1; CDR3aa: CASSPQGDTEAFF
v_gene: TRBV16; j_gene: TRBJ2-5; CDR3aa: CASSQSAFGTGEQETQYF
v_gene: TRBV10-3; j_gene: TRBJ1-1; CDR3aa: CAIRARENTEAFF
v_gene: TRBV9; j_gene: TRBJ2-7; CDR3aa: CASSGGLEDEQYF
v_gene: TRBV19; j_gene: TRBJ2-7; CDR3aa: CASSIGLGEQYF
v_gene: TRBV27; j_gene: TRBJ2-7; CDR3aa: CASSLGTGSYEQYF
v_gene: TRBV7-3; j_gene: TRBJ1-2; CDR3aa: CASSLGGNYGYTF
v_gene: TRBV29-1; j_gene: TRBJ2-1; CDR3aa: CSALSLASNEQFF
v_gene: TRBV6-4; j_gene: TRBJ1-1; CDR3aa: CASREEGMNTEAFF
v_gene: TRBV7-2; j_gene: TRBJ2-1; CDR3aa: CASSLQSTYNEQFF
v_gene: TRBV18; j_gene: TRBJ2-7; CDR3aa: CASSPLRGTSYEQYF
v_gene: TRBV19; j_gene: TRBJ2-7; CDR3aa: CASSLQGVGEQYF
v_gene: TRBV10-3; j_gene: TRBJ1-5; CDR3aa: CAISEGQGLKHNQPQHF
v_gene: TRBV10-1; j_gene: TRBJ2-2; CDR3aa: CASRGTGTGELFF
v_gene: TRBV5-4; j_gene: TRBJ1-1; CDR3aa: CASSQEGTGYNTEAFF
v_gene: TRBV28; j_gene: TRBJ2-1; CDR3aa: CASSSPGRQGNREQFF
v_gene: TRBV19; j_gene: TRBJ1-5; CDR3aa: CASSGQGGNQPQHF
v_gene: TRBV7-2; j_gene: TRBJ2-3; CDR3aa: CASSAGQIPYTQYF